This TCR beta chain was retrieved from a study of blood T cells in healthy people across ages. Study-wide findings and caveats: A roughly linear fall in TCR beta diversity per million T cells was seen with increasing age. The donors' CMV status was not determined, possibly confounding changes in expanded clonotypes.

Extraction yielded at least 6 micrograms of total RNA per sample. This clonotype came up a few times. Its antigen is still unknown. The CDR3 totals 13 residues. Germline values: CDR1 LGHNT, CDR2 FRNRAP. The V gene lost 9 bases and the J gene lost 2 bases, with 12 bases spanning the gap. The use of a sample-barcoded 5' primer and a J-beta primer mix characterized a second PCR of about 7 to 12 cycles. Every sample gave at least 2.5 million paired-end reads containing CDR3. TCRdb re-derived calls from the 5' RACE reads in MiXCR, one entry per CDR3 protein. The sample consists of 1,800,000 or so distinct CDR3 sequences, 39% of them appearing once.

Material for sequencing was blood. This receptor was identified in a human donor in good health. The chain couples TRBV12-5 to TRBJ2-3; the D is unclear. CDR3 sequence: CASAARNTDTQYF. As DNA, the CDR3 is TGTGCTAGCGCGGCCCGGAACACAGATACGCAGTATTTT.